The 7 T cell receptor beta chains listed next were all sequenced from one sample in a study of spatial heterogeneity in lung cancer. TCRdb reanalysed the 5' RACE reads using MiXCR and keeps one entry per CDR3 protein. This table holds 35,000 to 45,000 distinct CDR3 sequences, roughly 20% found once. Time point denoted: blood at routine non-recurrence follow-up after resection. Source: PBMCs, taken at follow-up. Source of these receptors: a female donor with early-stage non-small cell lung cancer.

This clonotype appeared a few times. The chain combines TRBV7-9 with TRBJ2-7, with D maybe TRBD1 (6 bases). The CDR3 covers 12 residues. Germline V gene sequence: CDR1 SEHNR, CDR2 FQNEAQ (reference sequence). V lost 4 bases to trimming and J lost 4 bases, with 8 bases between them. Here the CDR3 DNA reads TGTGCCAGCAGCTATACAGGGTACGAGCAGTACTTC. The encoded protein is CASSYTGYEQYF.

This clonotype was recorded many times. The chain recombines TRBV5-6 with TRBJ1-2; D is undetermined. Trimming left V 1 base short and J 5 bases short, with 6 bases between. In germline, CDR1 is SGHDT, CDR2 YYEEEE. The CDR3 sequence is 12 residues long. The CDR3, as DNA: TGTGCCAGCAGCTTGCCGGATTATGGCTACACCTTC. Amino acids: CASSLPDYGYTF.

This chain uses TRBV24-1 with TRBJ2-3; TRBD2 matches at 9 bases. Germline values: CDR1 KGHDR, CDR2 SFDVKD. CDR3 size: 14 residues. Germline trimming cut 4 bases from V and 9 bases from J; bases unmatched to any gene: 7. In DNA form, the CDR3 reads TGTGCCACCAGTGAGTCTAGCGGGACGGCGACGCAGTATTTT. It encodes CATSESSGTATQYF.

This clonotype has at least ten counts. The chain has TRBV11-2 and TRBJ2-7; the D is unclear. Trimming shortened V by 4 bases and J by 0 bases, and 10 bases separated the two germline ends. CDR1 and CDR2 (germline): SGHAT, FQNNGV. CDR3 length equals 14 residues. CDR3 sequence (DNA): TGTGCCAGCAGCTCCGGGCCTAGCTCCTACGAGCAGTACTTC. Translating gives CASSSGPSSYEQYF.

The V call is TRBV5-1, the J call TRBJ2-3; D uncertain. CDR1 and CDR2 (germline): SGHRS, YFSETQ. The ends were cut back, 7 bases at V and 4 bases at J, with 10 bases in the middle. The CDR3 extends over 12 amino acids. The CDR3 DNA follows: TGCGCCAGCGGAATGGGGTCAGATACGCAGTATTTT. Encoded protein: CASGMGSDTQYF.

This clonotype was seen a few times. V is TRBV9 and J is TRBJ2-2; 11 bases map to TRBD2. CDR3 length equals 15 residues. In germline, CDR1 is SGDLS, CDR2 YYNGEE. The V and J ends lost 3 bases and 5 bases, in that order; junction bases with no gene match: 3. The CDR3 loop reads CASSGLAGMTGELFF. CDR3 sequence (DNA): TGTGCCAGCAGCGGACTAGCGGGAATGACCGGGGAGCTGTTTTTT.

In this sample, this clonotype turned up a few times. The chain couples TRBV5-1 to TRBJ2-3; a possible D gene is TRBD2 (6 bases). Trimming took off 3 bases at V and 3 bases at J, with 11 bases between the two ends. The CDR3 runs 14 residues. The germline CDR1 and CDR2 sequences are SGHRS and YFSETQ. The CDR3 protein is CASSSGVLTDTQYF. CDR3 in DNA: TGCGCCAGCAGCTCGGGAGTGTTAACAGATACGCAGTATTTT.